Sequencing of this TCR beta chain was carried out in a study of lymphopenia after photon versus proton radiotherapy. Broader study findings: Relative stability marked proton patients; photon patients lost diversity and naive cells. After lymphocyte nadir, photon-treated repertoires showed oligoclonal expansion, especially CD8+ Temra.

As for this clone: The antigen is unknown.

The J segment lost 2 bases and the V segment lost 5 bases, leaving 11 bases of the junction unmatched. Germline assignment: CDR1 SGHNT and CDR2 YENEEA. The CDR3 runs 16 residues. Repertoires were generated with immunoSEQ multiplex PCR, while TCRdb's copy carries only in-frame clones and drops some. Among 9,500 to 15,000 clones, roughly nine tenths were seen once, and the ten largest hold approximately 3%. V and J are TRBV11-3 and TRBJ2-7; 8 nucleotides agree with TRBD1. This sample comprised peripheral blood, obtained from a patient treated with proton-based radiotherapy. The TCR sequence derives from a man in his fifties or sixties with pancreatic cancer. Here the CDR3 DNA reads TGTGCCAGCAGCCCAGGGGGCCAGGCCCCGACCTACGAGCAGTACTTC. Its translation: CASSPGGQAPTYEQYF.